This TCR beta chain was sequenced during a study of T cell repertoires and HLA-DP antigens. Study-level information: One alloantigen had roughly ten groove amino acid differences from self, the other one.

Germline-derived CDR1 and CDR2 are SNHLY and FYNNEI. The CDR3 sequence is 13 residues long. The ends were cut back, 7 bases at V and 6 bases at J, with 15 bases in the middle. Produced via immunoSEQ multiplex PCR; TCRdb's table is partial and in-frame only. The sample shows some 110,000 clones, 80% to 95% of them seen only once. With respect to this clone: Its antigen is unknown.

V usage is TRBV2 and J usage is TRBJ1-2; a weak D match, TRBD1 (5 bases). The sample taken for sequencing was CD4+ T cells from PBMCs. This TCR was sampled from a woman under 30 in good health and CMV-seronegative. For the CDR3, the DNA is TGTGCCAGCACCCCCGTCGGGGGAAATGGCTACACCTTC. Protein sequence: CASTPVGGNGYTF. The whole variable domain, remainder taken from reference TRBV2 and TRBJ1-2, is EPEVTQTPSHQVTQMGQEVILRCVPISNHLYFYWYRQILGQKVEFLVSFYNNEISEKSEIFDDQFSVERPDGSNFTLKIRSTKLEDSAMYFCASTPVGGNGYTFGSGTRLTVV.